The present T cell receptor beta chain was sequenced within a study of CD8+ T cells in alopecia areata. General observations from the study: Tissue-resident alphabeta T cells belonging to normal skin likewise get sequenced within scalp specimens. Across lesional scalp, and particularly alopecia totalis/universalis, clonality surpassed that of normal scalp.

As the sequencing template, cDNA was produced by extracting RNA and reverse transcribing it. The table came from immunoSEQ multiplex PCR; TCRdb's copy has only in-frame clones and leaves some out. The data hold roughly 13,000 clones, with approximately 58% observed a single time. As for this clone: What it binds is not known.

J was trimmed by 8 bases and V by 4 bases; bases with no gene match: 8. CDR3 size: 15 residues. Germline V gene data show CDR1 as SGHRS and CDR2 as YFSETQ. Once sorted, CD4+ cells from about 5 patients yielded CD25+CD127- cells. Individuals with alopecia areata gave both lesional scalp punch biopsies and peripheral blood for collection. Using a FACSAria, the CD4+ and CD8+ T cells were sorted from the PBMCs. The rearrangement links TRBV5-1 to TRBJ1-3; 11 bases are a match to TRBD1. Sequenced sample: CD4+ Tregs sorted from blood. This TCR was sampled from a human donor with alopecia areata. CDR3 in DNA: TGCGCCAGCAGCGTCGGACAGGGGGCGGCGGACACCATATATTTT. Its protein is CASSVGQGAADTIYF.